This T cell receptor beta chain was retrieved from a study of control samples from healthy donors and cancer patients. Only in-frame clones appear in the TCRdb table, and some are missing; sequencing was by immunoSEQ multiplex PCR. In the table there are some 67,000 clones, 87% of which are singletons. CDR1 is GTSNPN and CDR2 is SVGIG in the germline V gene (reference sequence). Trimming removed 0 bases from V and 4 bases from J; junction bases left unmatched: 6. The CDR3 totals 15 residues. The chain carries TRBV30 and TRBJ1-5, with 7 bases fitting TRBD1. The sample taken for sequencing was PBMCs. The source is a woman between 45 and 65 years old with head and neck cancer. The CDR3 is CAWSVGGQTNQPQHF. CDR3 nucleotide sequence: TGTGCCTGGAGTGTAGGGGGACAGACAAATCAGCCCCAGCATTTT.